This T cell receptor beta chain was obtained from a study of blood T cells in healthy people across ages (dated by TCRdb to the mid-2010s). Background for the entire study: In model experiments, roughly one uniquely barcoded TCR beta cDNA molecule per two T cells was captured by template switching. To track age-related changes in TCR beta repertoire diversity, the study relied on deep sequencing normalized with unique cDNA molecular identifiers. The donors were divided into four age groups: young (average around 16 years), middle-aged (approximately 42), aged (approximately 59) and long-lived (about 80). To avoid experimental bias, donors of different ages were distributed randomly across sequencing lanes. For two donors (one aged 18 to 29 and one aged 80 or older), the study analyzed two additional independent replicas of 1 million unique cDNA reads from the same blood draw. Overall study results and their limits: Observed TCR beta diversity per million T cells fell roughly linearly with age, and a significant reduction was already apparent by age about 43. Because donor CMV infection status was unknown, age-related changes in expanded clonotypes were potentially confounded. Compared with the aged group, the long-lived group had more naive CD4+ T cells, fewer expanded clones and increased TCR diversity, a pattern suggesting age selection. Because profiling used bulk unsorted PBMCs, naive and antigen-experienced compartments could not be compared conclusively. The percentage of naive T cells measured by flow cytometry correlated strongly with observed TCR beta diversity. Estimates of total diversity based on one million sequenced T cells were considered lower bounds and underestimates.

As concerns this clonotype: Its antigen target is currently unknown. Base qualities are not at hand, and no much larger clone is one base apart.

The donors were roughly 40 Caucasian individuals from Russia, aged 6 to 90 years, who were systemically healthy. Approximately 10 milliliters of peripheral blood were collected from each donor into EDTA-treated Vacutainer tubes. PBMCs were isolated by Ficoll-Paque density-gradient centrifugation, with at least 7 million obtained per sample. Total RNA, at least 5 micrograms per sample, was extracted from PBMCs with Trizol reagent. The percentages of naive CD45RAhigh/CD27high T cells were determined by flow cytometry on a PBMC aliquot from every donor. The germline V end is reduced by 7 bases and the J end by 8 bases; junction bases left unmatched: 11. From cysteine to phenylalanine, the CDR3 is 15 amino acids long. The entry retains the CDR3 DNA only, 45 bases that are in frame from base 1. CDR1 and CDR2 were assigned from the germline V gene as SNHLY and FYNNEI. The library was made by 5' RACE. This sample was sequenced with an Illumina HiSeq 2500. A second PCR of about 6 to 11 cycles was run with a J-beta primer mix and a sample-barcoded 5' primer. A template-switch 5' adaptor carrying 12 random nucleotides introduced a unique molecular identifier onto each TCR beta cDNA molecule. Each sample yielded at least 3 million CDR3-containing paired-end reads. The Mint cDNA synthesis kit, primed by a TRBC-specific oligonucleotide, was used to synthesize first-strand cDNA from all RNA. Following uracil-DNA glycosylase treatment, all cDNA underwent a first 18-cycle PCR with the universal primers M1SS and BC2_uni_R. As for the authors' bioinformatics: Each sample was normalized by randomly selecting 1 million high-quality reads, each carrying a distinct molecular identifier. Instead of being binned into consensus sequences, reads with shared molecular identifiers were discarded. MiTCR, with a Q25 quality threshold and the strictest error-elimination algorithm, was used for CDR3 identification, clonotype clustering and error correction. Lower-bound total TCR beta diversity was estimated with a nonparametric unseen species model using Euler transformation. TCRdb ran its own pipeline on the public reads, namely fastp trimming at Q25 and MiXCR clone calling, and kept in-frame beta chains. Each entry is one CDR3 protein sequence, shown with its most common DNA and genes. TCRdb's processing, not the authors', yielded these V and J calls. This sample lists about 1.6 million distinct CDR3 sequences; 30% to 40% were detected once. The ten largest clones represent about 11% of the sample.

The TCR sequence derives from a woman in her 30s in good health. Sequenced input: blood. The rearranged segments are TRBV2 and TRBJ1-2, and TRBD1 aligns with 12 junction nucleotides. The CDR3 protein is CASIGQGQGARGYTF. The nucleotide sequence is given as TGTGCCAGCATCGGCCAGGGACAGGGGGCGCGAGGCTACACCTTC.